This is a list of T cell receptor beta chains from one sample in a study of blood T cells in healthy people across ages. Each CDR3 protein is one row after TCRdb ran MiXCR on the 5' RACE reads. The sample records approximately 730,000 distinct CDR3 sequences, 40% to 65% being singletons. The sample comprised blood. These receptors all stem from an elderly man in good health. Both conserved end residues are part of each CDR3. The D gene is left open where the match is weak. Expanded clones get a size class; other rows say once, few or many, or leave the size out.

NA,TRBJ2-5,NA,TRBV18,TGTGCCAGCTCACCACCGAATCCTTCCGCAGGAGAGACCCAGTACTTC,CASSPPNPSAGETQYF
NA,TRBJ1-2,NA,TRBV29-1,TGCAGCGTTGAACAGGGAGGCTACACCTTC,CSVEQGGYTF
NA,TRBJ1-1,NA,TRBV6-5,TGTGCCAGCACTCGGGGTGTTGGCACTGAAGCTTTCTTT,CASTRGVGTEAFF
NA,TRBJ1-2,NA,TRBV19,TGTGCCAGTACCACGGCGGGTCTGATAGCTGGCTACACCTTC,CASTTAGLIAGYTF
NA,TRBJ2-5,NA,TRBV4-2,TGTGCCAGCAGCCCAAACGAAAATGAGCAGTACTTC,CASSPNENEQYF
few,TRBJ2-3,NA,TRBV6-6,TGTGCCAGCAGTTATGCGGGCGAGCACAGAGACGCGTATTTT,CASSYAGEHRDAYF
NA,TRBJ2-7,NA,TRBV10-3,TGTGCCATCAGCAAGACAGGTGAGGAGCAGTACTTC,CAISKTGEEQYF
few,TRBJ2-7,NA,TRBV12-3/TRBV12-4,TGTGCCAGCAGTCTCGGGGACACCTACCCCGAGCAGTACTTC,CASSLGDTYPEQYF
few,TRBJ2-3,TRBD2,TRBV20-1,TGCAGTGCTAGAGGTCGAGCGGGAGGATACGCGTATTTT,CSARGRAGGYAYF
few,TRBJ1-2,TRBD1,TRBV6-2/TRBV6-3,TGTGCCAGCACCTCGGGACAGGGGATAAACTATGGCTACACCTTC,CASTSGQGINYGYTF
NA,TRBJ2-2,NA,TRBV29-1,TGCAGCGCTACCAGGTGGGCGGGATGGAACACCGGGGAGCTGTTTTTT,CSATRWAGWNTGELFF
few,TRBJ2-5,NA,TRBV20-1,TGCAGTGCTACCCCCGCAGGGAGAGGGGAGACCCAGTACTTC,CSATPAGRGETQYF
NA,TRBJ2-3,NA,TRBV6-5,TGTGCCAGCAGCCTAACAGGGGGGGGTGCAGATACGCAGTATTTT,CASSLTGGGADTQYF
few,TRBJ2-3,TRBD1,TRBV29-1,TGCAGCGCTATGAAGGGGGCTAAAGGGGCAGATACGCAGTATTTT,CSAMKGAKGADTQYF
NA,TRBJ2-7,TRBD2,TRBV28,TGTGCCAGCAGTTCGACTAGCGGGAGGCGATTAGGGGACGAGCAGTACTTC,CASSSTSGRRLGDEQYF
NA,TRBJ2-5,NA,TRBV9,TGTGCCAGCAGCGTAGGAACAGGATCCAATGAGCAGTACTTC,CASSVGTGSNEQYF
NA,TRBJ2-3,NA,TRBV10-3,TGTGCCATCAGTTTAGGGGGTGGCACAGATACGCAGTATTTT,CAISLGGGTDTQYF
few,TRBJ2-1,TRBD2,TRBV29-1,TGCACGGGGGGGCAGGATGAGCAGTTCTTC,CTGGQDEQFF
NA,TRBJ2-7,TRBD2,TRBV3-1,TGTGCCAGCAGCCAAGAACTAGCGCGTAGTCACGAGCAGTACTTC,CASSQELARSHEQYF
few,TRBJ2-1,TRBD2,TRBV7-9,TGTGCCAGCAGCTTAGCGGTGGCTAGCGGGAGGGACAATGAGCAGTTCTTC,CASSLAVASGRDNEQFF
NA,TRBJ2-5,NA,TRBV6-5,TGTGCCAGCAGTTACCCAGGGAAGAAGGGCCAAGAGACCCAGTACTTC,CASSYPGKKGQETQYF
once,TRBJ2-2,NA,TRBV4-1,TGCGCCAGCAGCCGCCTACTAGCGAACACCGGGGAGCTGTTTTTT,CASSRLLANTGELFF
NA,TRBJ2-5,TRBD2,TRBV12-3/TRBV12-4,TGTGCCAGCAGTTTACGGCCTAGCGGCCACCAAGAGACCCAGTACTTC,CASSLRPSGHQETQYF
NA,TRBJ2-1,TRBD2,TRBV20-1,TGCAGTGCTAGTCGACTGGGGACTAGCAGTAACAATGAGCAGTTCTTC,CSASRLGTSSNNEQFF
NA,TRBJ2-5,TRBD2,TRBV5-1,TGCGCCAGCAGCTGGATGACTAGCGGGAGGCCCGCGTACCAAGAGACCCAGTACTTC,CASSWMTSGRPAYQETQYF
few,TRBJ2-3,TRBD2,TRBV6-2/TRBV6-3,TGTGCCAGCAGTTACTCGTCGGCTAGCGGGAAGATCTTAGTCACAGATACGCAGTATTTT,CASSYSSASGKILVTDTQYF
NA,TRBJ2-1,TRBD1,TRBV6-6,TGTGCCACTAGACGGTCGACAGGGCCCTACAATGAGCAGTTCTTC,CATRRSTGPYNEQFF
NA,TRBJ2-5,TRBD2,TRBV9,TGTGCCAGCAGCATAGGGGCTAGCGGGAGCCCCAATGAGCAGTACTTC,CASSIGASGSPNEQYF
once,TRBJ1-6,NA,TRBV12-3/TRBV12-4,TGTGCCAGCCAGGGGAGCACGGGAAATAATTCACCCCTCCACTTT,CASQGSTGNNSPLHF
NA,TRBJ2-1,TRBD2,TRBV18,TGTGCCAGCTCACCACCTTGGGGACTAGCCTACAATGAGCAGTTCTTC,CASSPPWGLAYNEQFF
NA,TRBJ2-5,NA,TRBV6-6,TGTGCCAGCTGCCGGGAGTCGGAGACCCAGTACTTC,CASCRESETQYF
NA,TRBJ2-7,TRBD2,TRBV7-3,TGTGCTAGCAGCGTTGCTAGCGGAACCTACGAGCAGTACTTC,CASSVASGTYEQYF
NA,TRBJ2-2,TRBD2,TRBV10-3,TGTGCCAGCCTCGGACTAGCGGGAGGTACCGGGGAGCTGTTTTTT,CASLGLAGGTGELFF
NA,TRBJ2-1,TRBD2,TRBV20-1,TGCAGTGCTGACTTGGATAGCGGGAATACCTACAATGAGCAGTTCTTC,CSADLDSGNTYNEQFF
NA,TRBJ1-4,TRBD1,TRBV20-1,TGCAGTGCTGGGACAGGGGGCTTTAATGAAAAACTGTTTTTT,CSAGTGGFNEKLFF
NA,TRBJ1-5,NA,TRBV2,TGTGCCAGCAGTGAAGAGGGCAGGGCCCCCAATCAGCCCCAGCATTTT,CASSEEGRAPNQPQHF
NA,TRBJ1-5,NA,TRBV7-2,TGTGCCAGCACCCTCCAGCGCAATCAGCCCCAGCATTTT,CASTLQRNQPQHF
NA,TRBJ1-2,TRBD1,TRBV29-1,TGCAGCGTTGATGCAGCAGGGGGCTGTGGCTACACCTTC,CSVDAAGGCGYTF
NA,TRBJ2-3,TRBD2,TRBV3-1,TGTGCCAGCAAACTAGCGGGAGGGCCGACAGATACGCAGTATTTT,CASKLAGGPTDTQYF
NA,TRBJ2-1,NA,TRBV10-3,TGTGCCATCAGTGAGTCCGGGCAGACCAATGAGCAGTTCTTC,CAISESGQTNEQFF
NA,TRBJ1-2,NA,TRBV7-2,TGTGCCAGCAGCCGGGGGGCCCCTTATGGCTACACCTTC,CASSRGAPYGYTF
few,TRBJ1-1,NA,TRBV29-1,TGCAGCGTTGGACAGCTAATGAACACTGAAGCTTTCTTT,CSVGQLMNTEAFF
NA,TRBJ2-7,NA,TRBV2,TGTGCCAGCAGACAGTCCCAGCTGGGCTCCTACGAGCAGTACTTC,CASRQSQLGSYEQYF
few,TRBJ2-7,NA,TRBV27,TGTGCCAGCCGTTCGAGCCCGAGCGAGCAGTACTTC,CASRSSPSEQYF
NA,TRBJ2-5,NA,TRBV25-1,TGTACCAGCAGGGGCGACCAAGAGACCCAGTACTTC,CTSRGDQETQYF
NA,TRBJ2-5,NA,TRBV18,TGTGCCAGCTCACGGACATACCAAGAGACCCAGTACTTC,CASSRTYQETQYF
NA,TRBJ2-7,NA,TRBV7-8,TGTGCCAGCAGCTTTCGCGAAGAGACCTACGAGCAGTACTTC,CASSFREETYEQYF
NA,TRBJ2-1,TRBD2,TRBV29-1,TGCAGCGTTGTGCGGGAGGCCCTTTTGGTTGAGCAGTTCTTC,CSVVREALLVEQFF